The T cell receptor (beta chain) under discussion was sequenced for a study of blood T cell repertoires in COVID-19. Overall study context: The cDNA or gDNA used as material had been derived from T cells, B-cell-depleted T cells, or PBMCs.

Only one count was recorded for this clone. Original methodology: Reference gene primer amplification yielded estimated nucleated cell counts. Profiling relied on immunoSEQ multiplex PCR, and the TCRdb table lists in-frame clones only, not all of them. The DNA was the basis for D and trimming; V, J and clone size are from that table. Here the sample spans about 140,000 clones, just under 90% being singletons. The CDR3 contains 17 residues. Germline CDR1 MDHEN, CDR2 SYDVKM. V was clipped by 3 bases and J by 2 bases; unmatched bases: 12. The V call is TRBV28, the J call TRBJ2-7, with 8 positions matching TRBD2. The specimen sequenced was peripheral blood. The clonotype was recovered from a woman aged 40-49 years with acute or convalescent COVID-19. The CDR3: CASSLWLGSGVTYEQYF. For the CDR3, the DNA is TGTGCCAGCAGTTTGTGGCTAGGTAGCGGGGTGACCTACGAGCAGTACTTC.